What follows are 30 T cell receptor beta chains derived from one specimen sequenced in a study of shared clonotypes between healthy human individuals. Assay: immunoSEQ multiplex PCR; the TCRdb copy retains only in-frame clones and omits some. The profile covers 850,000 to 1,200,000 clones, with around 76% appearing a single time and approximately 1.5% taken by the ten largest. The specimen sequenced was memory CD4+ T cells sorted from blood. Subset reported: CD45RA-negative fraction. These receptors were obtained from a young man in good health.

There are a few counts of this clone. The chain uses TRBV6-5 and TRBJ1-1; D might be TRBD1 (5 bases). The germline gives CDR1 MNHEY, CDR2 SVGAGI. There are 14 residues in the CDR3. V lost 5 bases, J lost 0 bases, and 10 bases lay in between. The CDR3 region is CASSPQGLNTEAFF. The CDR3, as DNA: TGTGCCAGCAGTCCTCAGGGCCTGAACACTGAAGCTTTCTTT.

V and J are TRBV20-1 and TRBJ2-1; TRBD2 is a possible D gene (5 bases). This CDR3 spans 11 amino acids. Per the germline V gene, CDR1 is DFQATT and CDR2 is SNEGSKA (reference sequence). V was cut by 5 bases and J by 10 bases, with 12 bases left in between. CDR3 DNA: TGCAGTGCTCCCACGGGAAGCGAGCAGTTCTTC. As protein: CSAPTGSEQFF.

This chain uses TRBV28 with TRBJ2-2; 8 positions agree with TRBD2. Germline assignment: CDR1 MDHEN and CDR2 SYDVKM. V was pared by 7 bases and J by 2 bases, with 6 bases of the junction left unmatched. The CDR3 loop spans 15 amino acids. CDR3 region: CASKQRGINTGELFF. CDR3 sequence (DNA): TGTGCCAGCAAACAGCGGGGGATTAACACCGGGGAGCTGTTTTTT.

The rearrangement links TRBV5-1 to TRBJ1-4; 8 bases agree with TRBD1. This CDR3 is 15 amino acids long. Germline CDR1 and CDR2: SGHRS and YFSETQ. V lost 6 bases to trimming and J lost 8 bases; unmatched junction nucleotides: 12. The DNA for the CDR3 is TGCGCCAGCACCGGGGGGCGGACAGGGAGAGAAAAACTGTTTTTT. Its protein product is CASTGGRTGREKLFF.

The chain links TRBV14 to TRBJ1-5, with 8 bases matching TRBD1. The germline gives CDR1 SGHDN, CDR2 FVKESK. V dropped 3 bases and J dropped 6; count of bases not matched to a gene: 7. CDR3 length equals 15 residues. This CDR3 reads CASSQAGGHLQPQHF. DNA for the CDR3: TGTGCCAGCAGCCAGGCAGGGGGCCACCTTCAGCCCCAGCATTTT.

The chain joins TRBV7-6 to TRBJ2-3; D may correspond to TRBD1 or TRBD2 (5 bases each). The germline V gene encodes CDR1 SGHVS and CDR2 FNYEAQ. V lost 5 bases and J 2 bases, leaving 11 bases between the germline ends. The CDR3 has 14 amino acids. CDR3 nucleotide sequence: TGTGCCAGCAGCCTATCCGGGGCCACAGATACGCAGTATTTT. This translates into CASSLSGATDTQYF. Combining the CDR3 with reference TRBV7-6 and TRBJ2-3 gives the whole variable domain GAGVSQSPRYKVTKRGQDVALRCDPISGHVSLYWYRQALGQGPEFLTYFNYEAQQDKSGLPNDRFSAERPEGSISTLTIQRTEQRDSAMYRCASSLSGATDTQYFGPGTRLTVL.

The CDR3 DNA follows: TGTGCCAGCAGCCAAGGGGAACTAGCGGGGGGTTACGAGCAGTACTTC. This gives the protein CASSQGELAGGYEQYF. The chain uses TRBV4-2 and TRBJ2-7, with 12 bases matching TRBD2. Unmatched junction bases numbered 5, after V lost 1 base and J lost 4 bases. This CDR3 has 16 amino acids. Germline loops: CDR1 LGHNA, CDR2 YNFKEQ.

J is TRBJ1-1 and V is TRBV5-6, with TRBD1 identical over 10 bases. The junction had 10 bases not matched to a gene; V was cut back by 4 bases and J by 4 bases. Germline loops: CDR1 SGHDT, CDR2 YYEEEE. The CDR3 spans 16 residues. CDR3 sequence reads: CASSPGTGVTGTEAFF. CDR3 bases: TGTGCCAGCAGCCCCGGGACAGGGGTAACGGGCACTGAAGCTTTCTTT.

Only a few counts were recorded for this clone. The sample carries other DNA sequences with the same CDR3. In DNA form, the CDR3 reads TGCGCCAGCAGTGGTGGGGGAGAGACCCAGTACTTC. It translates to CASSGGGETQYF. The chain links TRBV10-2 to TRBJ2-5; D is tentatively TRBD1 or TRBD2 (5 bases each). V dropped 4 bases and J dropped 4 bases, with 7 bases sitting between them. Germline V gives CDR1 WSHSY, CDR2 SAAADI. This CDR3 spans 12 amino acids.

The chain uses TRBV28 and TRBJ1-2, with D possibly being TRBD1 (5 bases). Trimming left V 8 bases short and J 2 bases short, with 6 bases between. Germline CDR1 and CDR2: MDHEN and SYDVKM. This CDR3 has 11 amino acids. In DNA form, the CDR3 reads TGTGCCAGCGGGGCGAACTATGGCTACACCTTC. This translates into CASGANYGYTF.

The rearrangement uses TRBV5-6 and TRBJ2-3; D might be TRBD1 or TRBD2, each matching 5 bases. Germline CDR1 SGHDT, CDR2 YYEEEE. V dropped 1 base and J dropped 4 bases, with 7 bases sitting between them. This CDR3 spans 13 amino acids. The CDR3 DNA reads as TGTGCCAGCAGCTTGTCGGGGCCAGATACGCAGTATTTT. Translating it yields CASSLSGPDTQYF.

This chain connects TRBV6-5 to TRBJ2-7; 8 nucleotides match TRBD2. The CDR3 loop spans 14 amino acids. Unmatched junction bases numbered 5, after V lost 6 bases and J lost 1 base. The germline V gene has CDR1 MNHEY and CDR2 SVGAGI. CDR3 bases: TGTGCCAGCAGGATTGGACTAGCATCCTACGAGCAGTACTTC. It yields the protein CASRIGLASYEQYF.

This clone was seen only once. The gene calls are TRBV6-1 and TRBJ2-1, with D tentatively TRBD1 (6 bases). The length of the CDR3 is 15 residues. CDR1 and CDR2 (germline): MNHNS, SASEGT. V lost 2 bases to trimming and J lost 8 bases, with 16 bases between them. The CDR3 nucleotides are TGTGCCAGCAGTGAACAACAGGGCTTTGGGGATGAGCAGTTCTTC. Its protein product is CASSEQQGFGDEQFF.

This clone was counted ten times or more. This CDR3 is also generated by other DNA sequences in the sample. V usage is TRBV2 and J usage is TRBJ1-2, with unresolved D. CDR1 is SNHLY and CDR2 is FYNNEI in the germline V gene. The CDR3 sequence is 12 residues long. With 6 bases removed from V and 4 bases from J, the gap between germline ends came to 9 bases. The CDR3 sequence is CASRGRSYGYTF. In DNA form, the CDR3 reads TGTGCCAGCAGGGGGAGAAGCTATGGCTACACCTTC. Supplemented by reference TRBV2 and TRBJ1-2, the full variable domain reads EPEVTQTPSHQVTQMGQEVILRCVPISNHLYFYWYRQILGQKVEFLVSFYNNEISEKSEIFDDQFSVERPDGSNFTLKIRSTKLEDSAMYFCASRGRSYGYTFGSGTRLTVV.

About this clone itself: The same CDR3 is also encoded by other DNA sequences in this sample. The chain is built from TRBV11-2 and TRBJ2-7; D not resolved. Trimming pared 5 bases from V and 4 bases from J, leaving 6 bases between. This CDR3 region has 11 residues. Germline lookup yields CDR1 SGHAT and CDR2 FQNNGV. CDR3 region: CASSPFYEQYF. CDR3 bases: TGTGCCAGCAGCCCTTTTTACGAGCAGTACTTC. Variable domain in full (rest from reference TRBV11-2 and TRBJ2-7): EAGVAQSPRYKIIEKRQSVAFWCNPISGHATLYWYQQILGQGPKLLIQFQNNGVVDDSQLPKDRFSAERLKGVDSTLKIQPAKLEDSAVYLCASSPFYEQYFGPGTRLTVT.

The chain uses TRBV5-5 and TRBJ1-2; 7 nucleotides line up with TRBD1. J was trimmed by 4 bases and V by 0 bases; bases with no gene match: 21. The CDR3 covers 20 residues. The germline gives CDR1 SGHKS, CDR2 YYEKEE (reference sequence). Written as DNA, the CDR3 is TGTGCCAGCAGCTTGGGGTTCTTTGAGAACAGGGGAGACGGTGGCTATGGCTACACCTTC. Protein sequence: CASSLGFFENRGDGGYGYTF.

V and J are TRBV18 and TRBJ2-7; 9 positions agree with TRBD1. Germline lookup yields CDR1 KGHSH and CDR2 LQKENI. The CDR3 loop spans 15 amino acids. V was clipped by 2 bases and J by 7 bases; unmatched bases: 9. Written as DNA, the CDR3 is TGTGCCAGCTCACCAAATAACGGACAGGGGAGGGAGCAGTACTTC. The encoded protein is CASSPNNGQGREQYF.

The chain joins TRBV19 to TRBJ2-7, with 8 bases matching TRBD2. V lost 6 bases, J lost 1 base, and 8 bases stayed unmatched. The CDR3 runs to 15 residues. The germline V gene encodes CDR1 LNHDA and CDR2 SQIVND (reference sequence). The CDR3 region is CASRRVAGPSYEQYF. The CDR3 DNA sequence: TGTGCCAGTAGGAGAGTAGCGGGACCGTCCTACGAGCAGTACTTC.

This chain uses TRBV5-5 with TRBJ2-7; the D gene is possibly TRBD2 (6 bases). This CDR3 is 14 amino acids long. V lost 2 bases, J lost 5 bases, and 14 bases lay in between. Germline values: CDR1 SGHKS, CDR2 YYEKEE (reference sequence). CDR3 residues: CASSLGGSPNEQYF. In nucleotides, the CDR3 is TGTGCCAGCAGCTTAGGAGGGAGTCCCAACGAGCAGTACTTC.

The chain carries TRBV19 and TRBJ2-7; 10 bases are shared with TRBD1. Germline V gene lookup returns CDR1 LNHDA and CDR2 SQIVND (reference sequence). V shed 7 bases and J 2 bases; nucleotides not matched to a gene: 5. This CDR3 contains 14 residues. The CDR3 DNA sequence: TGTGCCAGTAACAGACAGGGGGCCCCCTACGAGCAGTACTTC. This gives the protein CASNRQGAPYEQYF.

This chain joins TRBV9 and TRBJ2-7; 14 bases are a match to TRBD2. The CDR3 has 15 residues. V trimming: 3 bases; J trimming: 4 bases; junction bases outside the gene matches: 3. The germline V gene has CDR1 SGDLS and CDR2 YYNGEE. The CDR3 coding sequence is TGTGCCAGCAGCGGACTAGCGGGAGGGGGTTACGAGCAGTACTTC. The encoded protein is CASSGLAGGGYEQYF.

This clone has only one observation. The V gene is TRBV7-2, the J gene TRBJ2-7; TRBD1 matches 8 bases. V lost 2 bases to trimming and J lost 2 bases; unmatched junction nucleotides: 8. CDR1 SGHTA and CDR2 FQGNSA come from the germline V gene. This CDR3 contains 16 residues. The CDR3: CASSLSRDRSPYEQYF. The CDR3, as DNA: TGTGCCAGCAGCTTAAGCAGGGACAGGTCGCCCTACGAGCAGTACTTC.

The chain has TRBV21-1 and TRBJ1-5; TRBD1 is taken as the D call from the table, unchecked against the DNA. TRBV21-1 is tagged as a pseudogene. The CDR3 loop spans 14 amino acids. The CDR3 region has the DNA TGTGCCAGCAGCAAAGTCGGGACAGGTGAGCCCCAGCATTTT. Protein product: CASSKVGTGEPQHF.

The chain uses TRBV19 and TRBJ1-5; D might be TRBD1 (6 bases). The CDR3 extends over 15 amino acids. From germline, CDR1 is LNHDA and CDR2 SQIVND (reference sequence). The V gene lost 5 bases and the J gene lost 2 bases, with 13 bases spanning the gap. Here the CDR3 reads CASSLPPGGNQPQHF. In nucleotides, the CDR3 is TGTGCCAGTAGTCTTCCCCCAGGGGGCAATCAGCCCCAGCATTTT.

J is TRBJ1-2 and V is TRBV18, with 7 bases matching TRBD1. Unmatched junction bases numbered 6, after V lost 6 bases and J lost 5 bases. Germline lookup yields CDR1 KGHSH and CDR2 LQKENI. The CDR3 runs 13 residues. Here the CDR3 DNA reads TGTGCCAGCTCCCGGGACAGCCAATATGGCTACACCTTC. It yields the protein CASSRDSQYGYTF.

Regarding this clone: The same CDR3 is also encoded by other DNA sequences in this sample. The chain combines TRBV6-5 with TRBJ2-7; TRBD2 might be the D (5 bases). The CDR3 has 13 residues. CDR1 is MNHEY and CDR2 is SVGAGI in the germline V gene. V lost 6 bases and J 2 bases, leaving 11 bases between the germline ends. CDR3 residues: CASSPGSPYEQYF. CDR3 bases: TGTGCCAGCAGCCCGGGATCCCCCTACGAGCAGTACTTC.

This clone was observed once. The chain is built from TRBV7-8 and TRBJ2-5; 8 nucleotides agree with TRBD2. From germline, CDR1 is SGHVS and CDR2 FQNEAQ. V gave up 5 bases and J gave up 3 bases; unmatched junction bases: 5. The length of the CDR3 is 14 residues. In DNA form, the CDR3 reads TGTGCCAGCAGCGCAAGTAGCGGGAAAGAGACCCAGTACTTC. Amino acids: CASSASSGKETQYF.

The chain has TRBV16 and TRBJ2-7; D gene unclear. Germline loops: CDR1 KGHSY, CDR2 FQNENV. This CDR3 region has 14 residues. Between the trimmed V and J ends, which lost 3 bases and 2 bases, there was a span of 11 bases. CDR3 DNA sequence: TGTGCCAGCAGCCACGCAAGGGAAACCTACGAGCAGTACTTC. Amino acid sequence: CASSHARETYEQYF. Variable domain in full (rest from reference TRBV16 and TRBJ2-7): GEEVAQTPKHLVRGEGQKAKLYCAPIKGHSYVFWYQQVLKNEFKFLISFQNENVFDETGMPKERFSAKCLPNSPCSLEIQATKLEDSAVYFCASSHARETYEQYFGPGTRLTVT.

The J gene is TRBJ1-6, the V gene TRBV11-1; 7 nucleotides agree with TRBD1. With 4 bases clipped from V and 6 bases from J, the junction kept 6 bases outside the gene matches. Per the germline V gene, CDR1 is SGHAT and CDR2 is FQDESV (reference sequence). The CDR3 totals 15 residues. CDR3: CASSWGQQSNSPLHF. Written as DNA, the CDR3 is TGTGCCAGCAGCTGGGGACAGCAAAGTAATTCACCCCTCCACTTT.

In the case of this clone: The same CDR3 also results from other DNA sequences found in this sample. This chain connects TRBV30 to TRBJ1-5; D gene ambiguous. Germline loops: CDR1 GTSNPN, CDR2 SVGIG (reference sequence). The CDR3 is made up of 13 amino acids. Trimming stripped 0 bases from V and 1 base from J, with 4 bases between. The CDR3 DNA reads TGTGCCTGGAGTGTGGGAAGCAATCAGCCCCAGCATTTT. Translated: CAWSVGSNQPQHF.